One sample yielded the 25 T cell receptor beta chains listed below, sequenced in a study of blood T cells in healthy people across ages. Primers used in a second PCR of about 7 to 11 cycles were a sample-barcoded 5' primer and a J-beta primer mix. TCRdb re-called the 5' RACE reads through MiXCR, storing one row per CDR3 protein. This table has 1.5 million to 2 million distinct CDR3 sequences, less than 50% appearing once. The sequenced sample was blood. These TCRs come from a woman aged 35 to 49 in good health.

Points on this clonotype: Since a much larger clone is just one base distant, this may be a read error. The chain couples TRBV29-1 to TRBJ2-3, with D perhaps matching TRBD2 (5 bases). The CDR3 is made up of 14 amino acids. In germline, CDR1 is SQVTM, CDR2 ANQGSEA. CDR3 nucleotides: TGCAGTGCCACTAGTGGCCGTAGCACAGATACGCAGTATTTT. Translating it yields CSATSGRSTDTQYF.

The chain employs TRBV6-6 and TRBJ2-7; a possible D gene is TRBD1 (5 bases). With 0 bases removed from V and 3 bases from J, the gap between germline ends came to 9 bases. The CDR3 is made up of 14 amino acids. Germline-derived CDR1 and CDR2 are MNHNY and SVGAGI (reference sequence). DNA of the CDR3: TGTGCCAGCAGTTACTCGACAGCCTACTACGAGCAGTACTTC. Translated, it gives CASSYSTAYYEQYF.

V gene TRBV24-1 combines with J gene TRBJ2-3; 8 nucleotides line up with TRBD1. CDR1 is KGHDR, CDR2 SFDVKD, per germline. This CDR3 is 14 amino acids long. V lost 5 bases and J lost 5; bases outside the gene matches: 5. The CDR3 sequence: CATSGTGTKDTQYF. For the CDR3, the DNA is TGTGCCACCAGTGGGACAGGGACGAAAGATACGCAGTATTTT.

The chain employs TRBV11-2 and TRBJ2-1; 7 bases map to TRBD1. The CDR3 covers 15 residues. In germline, CDR1 is SGHAT, CDR2 FQNNGV. Germline trimming cut 5 bases from V and 6 bases from J; bases unmatched to any gene: 10. In nucleotides, the CDR3 is TGTGCCAGCAGCCCCGGACAGGTAATCTCCAATGAGCAGTTCTTC. Translated, it gives CASSPGQVISNEQFF.

The J gene is TRBJ2-7, the V gene TRBV20-1; 7 bases are shared with TRBD2. Looked up from germline, CDR1 is DFQATT and CDR2 is SNEGSKA (reference sequence). The CDR3 is 14 amino acids. V was pared by 1 base and J by 6 bases, with 9 bases of the junction left unmatched. CDR3 DNA sequence: TGCAGTGCTAGAGCGGGGGGAGGGGTGGTCGAGCAGTACTTC. Translation gives CSARAGGGVVEQYF.

To note about this clonotype: A much more abundant neighbour one base away suggests this may be a read error. This rearrangement joins TRBV4-3 to TRBJ2-3, with D hard to call. This CDR3 is built from 13 residues. CDR1 LGHNA and CDR2 YSLEER come from the germline V gene. Trimming removed 3 bases from V and 2 bases from J, with 6 bases in between. CDR3 bases: TGCGCCAGCAGCCACCTGACCACAGATACGCAGTATTTT. Its protein product is CASSHLTTDTQYF.

This clonotype was picked up one time. The rearrangement uses TRBV7-8 and TRBJ2-7; D call uncertain. Trimming took off 4 bases at V and 1 base at J, with 11 bases between the two ends. The CDR3 contains 14 residues. CDR1 is SGHVS and CDR2 is FQNEAQ in the germline V gene. CDR3 coding DNA: TGTGCCAGCAGCTCCGGCGATGGGTCCTACGAGCAGTACTTC. It codes for CASSSGDGSYEQYF.

The chain recombines TRBV2 with TRBJ1-5, with a weak D call TRBD1 (6 bases). From germline, CDR1 is SNHLY and CDR2 FYNNEI. The CDR3 spans 16 residues. The V gene lost 5 bases and the J gene lost 2 bases, with 16 bases spanning the gap. CDR3 coding DNA: TGTGCCAGCAGTCGACACACCGCAGGGGGCAATCAGCCCCAGCATTTT. Translated: CASSRHTAGGNQPQHF.

V is TRBV2 and J is TRBJ1-2; TRBD1 might be the D (5 bases). The ends were cut back, 6 bases at V and 6 bases at J, with 14 bases in the middle. The CDR3 is made up of 13 amino acids. Germline lookup yields CDR1 SNHLY and CDR2 FYNNEI. CDR3 protein: CASRIGANDGYTF. In DNA form, the CDR3 reads TGTGCCAGCAGAATCGGGGCAAACGATGGCTACACCTTC.

The chain joins TRBV4-3 to TRBJ2-7; D perhaps matches TRBD1 (6 bases). Germline V gives CDR1 LGHNA, CDR2 YSLEER. The CDR3 covers 14 residues. Trimming removed 0 bases from V and 4 bases from J, with 10 bases in between. CDR3 DNA: TGCGCCAGCAGCCAAGAGGCCCAGGGGTACGAGCAGTACTTC. Its protein is CASSQEAQGYEQYF.

The chain carries TRBV28 and TRBJ2-7; 7 positions agree with TRBD1. Germline V lookup: CDR1 MDHEN, CDR2 SYDVKM. The V segment lost 6 bases and the J segment 4 bases; nucleotides outside the gene matches: 3. CDR3 length: 12 amino acids. Written as DNA, the CDR3 is TGTGCCAGCAGACAGACAGGGTACGAGCAGTACTTC. Translation: CASRQTGYEQYF.

The chain links TRBV9 to TRBJ2-1; maybe TRBD2 (7 bases). The CDR3 contains 15 residues. Germline CDR1 SGDLS, CDR2 YYNGEE. The V end lost 0 bases, the J end lost 7 bases, and 14 bases lay between the germline ends. This chain's CDR3 is CASSVDGGQGNEQFF. CDR3 coding DNA: TGTGCCAGCAGCGTAGACGGGGGGCAAGGAAATGAGCAGTTCTTC.

This clonotype was seen a single time. This sequence joins TRBV20-1 and TRBJ2-2; 7 bases are a match to TRBD1. Germline CDR1 and CDR2: DFQATT and SNEGSKA (reference sequence). The junction had 8 bases not matched to a gene; V was cut back by 2 bases and J by 5 bases. The CDR3 is 15 amino acids. In DNA, the CDR3 is TGCAGTGCTAGACCCGACAGGGTTGGGACCGGGGAGCTGTTTTTT. Its translation: CSARPDRVGTGELFF.

This clonotype appeared a few times. The chain uses TRBV7-3 and TRBJ2-3; 13 nucleotides line up with TRBD2. V gave up 5 bases and J gave up 3 bases; unmatched junction bases: 8. CDR3 length: 17 residues. In germline, CDR1 is SGHTA, CDR2 FQGTGA. The CDR3 region has the DNA TGTGCCAGCAGCCCAATACTAGCGGGGGGGCTAACAGATACGCAGTATTTT. Translation: CASSPILAGGLTDTQYF.

This clonotype was seen more than once but under ten times. The V and J genes are TRBV7-9 and TRBJ2-1, with D perhaps TRBD1 or TRBD2 (5 bases each). The CDR3 extends over 15 amino acids. Trimming stripped 2 bases from V and 6 bases from J, with 14 bases between. The germline V gene encodes CDR1 SEHNR and CDR2 FQNEAQ (reference sequence). CDR3 amino acids: CASSLTRGQGNEQFF. CDR3 DNA sequence: TGTGCCAGCAGCTTAACTAGGGGCCAGGGCAATGAGCAGTTCTTC. Filled out from reference TRBV7-9 and TRBJ2-1, the complete variable domain reads DTGVSQNPRHKITKRGQNVTFRCDPISEHNRLYWYRQTLGQGPEFLTYFQNEAQLEKSRLLSDRFSAERPKGSFSTLEIQRTEQGDSAMYLCASSLTRGQGNEQFFGPGTRLTVL.

V and J are TRBV6-2 or TRBV6-3 and TRBJ2-3; no clear D. V gave up 2 bases and J gave up 3 bases, with 12 bases separating them. Germline assignment: CDR1 MNHEY and CDR2 SVGEGT. CDR3 length: 15 amino acids. This chain's CDR3 is CASSYDEAETDTQYF. As DNA, the CDR3 is TGTGCCAGCAGTTACGATGAAGCAGAAACAGATACGCAGTATTTT.

CDR3 in DNA: TGCAGTGCTAGACCGCCGGCCTACATGAACACTGAAGCTTTCTTT. Translation gives CSARPPAYMNTEAFF. This chain links TRBV20-1 with TRBJ1-1; D gene ambiguous. The ends were cut back, 2 bases at V and 0 bases at J, with 13 bases in the middle. CDR1 is DFQATT and CDR2 is SNEGSKA in the germline V gene (reference sequence). There are 15 residues in the CDR3.

The chain has TRBV10-2 and TRBJ2-7, with D possibly matching TRBD1 (6 bases). The J call could be wrong; TRBJ2-4 is a better fit for the DNA end. The germline V gene has CDR1 WSHSY and CDR2 SAAADI. The CDR3 loop spans 14 amino acids. The CDR3 sequence is CASSEHRDLNIQYF. CDR3 DNA sequence: TGCGCCAGCAGTGAGCACAGGGACCTAAACATTCAGTACTTC.

The rearrangement links TRBV20-1 to TRBJ2-5; D is uncertain. CDR1 is DFQATT, CDR2 SNEGSKA, per germline (reference sequence). The CDR3 is 12 amino acids. Trimming removed 6 bases from V and 0 bases from J, with 8 bases in between. CDR3 sequence (DNA): TGCAGTGCACCCCGGGACCAAGAGACCCAGTACTTC. Its protein product is CSAPRDQETQYF.

The chain uses TRBV7-2 and TRBJ2-3, with 8 nucleotides matching TRBD2. The CDR3 runs to 15 residues. V lost 3 bases to trimming and J lost 5 bases; unmatched junction nucleotides: 7. Germline-derived CDR1 and CDR2 are SGHTA and FQGNSA. In DNA form, the CDR3 reads TGTGCCAGCAGCTTGTACGGGGGGGCTATAGATACGCAGTATTTT. Protein: CASSLYGGAIDTQYF.

The V call is TRBV27, the J call TRBJ2-3; 7 bases are shared with TRBD2. Losses at the gene ends were 7 bases for V and 4 bases for J; bases not matched to a gene: 8. The CDR3 loop spans 14 amino acids. Germline-derived CDR1 and CDR2 are MNHEY and SMNVEV (reference sequence). The CDR3 sequence: CASTGLGDPDTQYF. CDR3 nucleotide sequence: TGTGCCAGCACTGGACTAGGGGATCCAGATACGCAGTATTTT.

This clonotype turned up a few times. This chain uses TRBV25-1 with TRBJ2-7, with 9 bases identical to TRBD1. Germline V gives CDR1 MGHDK, CDR2 SYGVNS. V was clipped by 2 bases and J by 0 bases; unmatched bases: 11. The CDR3 loop spans 18 amino acids. Here the CDR3 reads CASSEGSGTGFSSYEQYF. DNA of the CDR3: TGTGCCAGCAGTGAAGGCTCCGGGACAGGGTTTAGCTCCTACGAGCAGTACTTC.

The rearrangement links TRBV12-3 or TRBV12-4 to TRBJ2-5; D may be TRBD1 (6 bases). The CDR3 runs 19 residues. V gave up 1 base and J gave up 0 bases, with 21 bases separating them. The CDR3 loop is CASSLVDKADSLNQETQYF. As DNA, the CDR3 is TGTGCCAGCAGTTTAGTAGATAAGGCGGACAGTCTAAACCAAGAGACCCAGTACTTC.

The chain carries TRBV28 and TRBJ1-5; 7 bases map to TRBD1. This CDR3 spans 14 amino acids. The germline CDR1 and CDR2 sequences are MDHEN and SYDVKM. V trimming: 8 bases; J trimming: 0 bases; junction bases outside the gene matches: 4. The CDR3 protein is CASRTGHSNQPQHF. CDR3 in DNA: TGTGCCAGCCGGACAGGTCATAGCAATCAGCCCCAGCATTTT.

This clonotype was seen a few times. This chain joins TRBV20-1 and TRBJ2-4, with D unresolved. CDR3 length: 12 residues. Germline CDR1 DFQATT, CDR2 SNEGSKA (reference sequence). V was cut by 0 bases and J by 13 bases, with 13 bases left in between. The CDR3 is CSARDSVSEQYF. Written as DNA, the CDR3 is TGCAGTGCTAGAGATAGTGTCAGTGAGCAGTACTTC.